This TCR beta chain was documented in a study of T cells in Graves' hyperthyroidism and ophthalmopathy. General study findings and limits: Ophthalmopathy cases were set apart from stable hyperthyroidism by a 13 V-J model.

Graves' hyperthyroidism showing no ophthalmopathy progression within 18 months was considered stable. Diagnoses rested on clinical symptoms, serum thyroxine and TRAb, thyroid ultrasound and orbital computed tomography. This clonotype was observed at least ten times. Its cognate antigen is unknown. Amplification targeted TCR beta CDR3 regions from RNA transcripts. Using the HTBI primer set, a first-round RT-PCR was run on the TCR CDR3. TCRdb re-called the multiplex PCR reads with MiXCR, one entry per CDR3 protein. The sample yields hundreds of thousands of distinct CDR3 sequences, 14% seen once. This TCR was recovered from a middle-aged woman with Graves' hyperthyroidism. Sample: blood.

CDR3 sequence (DNA): TGCAGCGTTACGGGACTAGCGGACAATGAGCAGTTCTTC. Protein: CSVTGLADNEQFF. The genes are TRBV29-1 and TRBJ2-1, with 11 bases fitting TRBD2. This CDR3 has 13 residues. V lost 5 bases and J lost 5; bases outside the gene matches: 2. Germline lookup yields CDR1 SQVTM and CDR2 ANQGSEA.